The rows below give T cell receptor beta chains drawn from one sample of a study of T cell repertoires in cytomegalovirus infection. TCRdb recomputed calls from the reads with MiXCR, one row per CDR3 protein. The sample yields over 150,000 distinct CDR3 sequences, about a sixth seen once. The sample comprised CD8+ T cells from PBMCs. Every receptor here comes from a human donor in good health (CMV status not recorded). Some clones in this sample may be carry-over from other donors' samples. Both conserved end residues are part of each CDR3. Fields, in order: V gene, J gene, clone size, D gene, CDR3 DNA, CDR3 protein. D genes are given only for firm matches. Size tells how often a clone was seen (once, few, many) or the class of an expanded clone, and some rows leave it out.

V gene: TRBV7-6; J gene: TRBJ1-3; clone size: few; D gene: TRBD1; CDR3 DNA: TGTGCCAGCAGCCGATCTCTGACAGGGGGCGAGGGCTCTGGAAACACCATATATTTT; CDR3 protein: CASSRSLTGGEGSGNTIYF
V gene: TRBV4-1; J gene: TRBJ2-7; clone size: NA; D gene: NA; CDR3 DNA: TGCGCCAGCAGCCTTAGGACCGCCTACGAGCAGTACTTC; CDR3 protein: CASSLRTAYEQYF
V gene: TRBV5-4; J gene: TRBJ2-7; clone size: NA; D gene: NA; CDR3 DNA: TGTGCCAGCAGCTCAGCCCCGGACACCCCCTACGAGCAGTACTTC; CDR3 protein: CASSSAPDTPYEQYF
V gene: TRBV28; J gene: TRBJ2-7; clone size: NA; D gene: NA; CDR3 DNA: TGTGCCAGCAGTCCCTCAGGGCGGGACGAGCAGTACTTC; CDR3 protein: CASSPSGRDEQYF
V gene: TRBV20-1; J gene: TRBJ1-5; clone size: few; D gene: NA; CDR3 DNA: TGCAGTGCTAGGGACACTATGGGGGGACTCAATCAGCCCCAGCATTTT; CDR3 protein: CSARDTMGGLNQPQHF
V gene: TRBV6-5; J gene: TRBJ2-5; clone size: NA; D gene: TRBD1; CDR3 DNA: TGTGCCAGCAGTCAAACAGGGGAGATTTCGGAGACCCAGTACTTC; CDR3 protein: CASSQTGEISETQYF
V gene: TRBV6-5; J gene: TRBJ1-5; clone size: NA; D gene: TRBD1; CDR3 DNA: TGTGCCAGCAGCCGGGACAGGGGAGTGACACAGCCCCAGCATTTT; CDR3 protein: CASSRDRGVTQPQHF
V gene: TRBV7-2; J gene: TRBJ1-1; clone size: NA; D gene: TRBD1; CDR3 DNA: TGTGCCAGCAGCGCGAGGTGGACAGGGAACACTGAAGCTTTCTTT; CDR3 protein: CASSARWTGNTEAFF
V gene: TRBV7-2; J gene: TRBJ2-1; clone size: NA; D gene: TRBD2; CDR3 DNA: TGTGCCAGCAGGAGCGGGGGGGCCGGCAATGAGCAGTTCTTC; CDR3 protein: CASRSGGAGNEQFF
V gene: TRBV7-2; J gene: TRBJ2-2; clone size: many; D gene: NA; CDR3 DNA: TGTGCCAGCAGTCACGGACAGAACACCGGGGAGCTGTTTTTT; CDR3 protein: CASSHGQNTGELFF
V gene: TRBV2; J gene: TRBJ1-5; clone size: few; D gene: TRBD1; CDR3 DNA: TGTGCCAGCAAGGGGGCGGACAATCAGCCCCAGCATTTT; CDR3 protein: CASKGADNQPQHF
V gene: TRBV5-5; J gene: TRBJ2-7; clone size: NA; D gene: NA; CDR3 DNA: TGTGCCAGCAGCCATCGGATGAGGGAGCAGTACTTC; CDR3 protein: CASSHRMREQYF
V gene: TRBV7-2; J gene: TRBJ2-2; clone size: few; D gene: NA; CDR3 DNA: TGTGCCAGCAGTTTACGGATGAACACCGGGGAGCTGTTTTTT; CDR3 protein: CASSLRMNTGELFF
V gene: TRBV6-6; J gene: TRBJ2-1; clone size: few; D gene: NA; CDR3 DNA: TGTGCCAGCAGTTACGAGGAGGACCGTCCCGAGTCCTACAATGAGCAGTTCTTC; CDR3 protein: CASSYEEDRPESYNEQFF
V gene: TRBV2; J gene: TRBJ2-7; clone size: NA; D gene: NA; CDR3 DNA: TGTGCCAGTACGGGGACCGAACCGTTCTACGAGCAGTACTTC; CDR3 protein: CASTGTEPFYEQYF
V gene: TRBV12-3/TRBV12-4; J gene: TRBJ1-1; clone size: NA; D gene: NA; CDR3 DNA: TGTGCCAGCAGTTCCCTGGTCCCTAGGCGGTCTGAAGCTTTCTTT; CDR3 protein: CASSSLVPRRSEAFF
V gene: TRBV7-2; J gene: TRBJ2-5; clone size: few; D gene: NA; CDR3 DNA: TGTGCCAGCAGCTGGACTGATACTGGGGGAGAGACCCAGTACTTC; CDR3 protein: CASSWTDTGGETQYF
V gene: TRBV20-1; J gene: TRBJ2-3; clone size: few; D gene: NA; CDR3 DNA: TGCAGTGCTAGAGGACCTTTCGAGAGGCATACGCAGTATTTT; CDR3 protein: CSARGPFERHTQYF
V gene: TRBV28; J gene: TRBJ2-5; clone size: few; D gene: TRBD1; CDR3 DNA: TGTGCCAGCAGTACCCGGGACAGGGGGAAGGGAGAGACCCAGTACTTC; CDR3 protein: CASSTRDRGKGETQYF
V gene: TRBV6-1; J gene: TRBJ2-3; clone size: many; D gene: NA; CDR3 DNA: TGTGCCAGCCCCCTTATTGGAACAGATACGCAGTATTTT; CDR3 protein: CASPLIGTDTQYF
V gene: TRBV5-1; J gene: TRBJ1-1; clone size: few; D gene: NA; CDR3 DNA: TGCGCCAGCAGCTGGCGGGAGATGAACACTGAAGCTTTCTTT; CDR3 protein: CASSWREMNTEAFF
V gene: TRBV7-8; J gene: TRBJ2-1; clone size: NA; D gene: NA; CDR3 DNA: TGTGCCAGCACGGAGATTAAATACAATGAGCAGTTCTTC; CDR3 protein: CASTEIKYNEQFF
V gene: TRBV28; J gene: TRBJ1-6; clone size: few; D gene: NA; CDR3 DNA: TGTGCCAGCACAGAGGGATCACCCCTCCACTTT; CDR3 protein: CASTEGSPLHF
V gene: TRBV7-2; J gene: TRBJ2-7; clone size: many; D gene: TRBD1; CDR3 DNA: TGTGCCAGCAGCTTAGATGGGACAGGGGGCGACGAGCAGTACTTC; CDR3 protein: CASSLDGTGGDEQYF
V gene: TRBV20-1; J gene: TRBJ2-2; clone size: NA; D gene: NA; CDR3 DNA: TGCAGTGCTGTCGGGACTAACACCGGGGAGCTGTTTTTT; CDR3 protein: CSAVGTNTGELFF
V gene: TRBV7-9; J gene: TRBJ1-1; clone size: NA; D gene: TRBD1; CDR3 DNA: TGTGCCAGCAGCTGGGAAAAGACAGGGGGCCCTGAAGCTTTCTTT; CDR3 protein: CASSWEKTGGPEAFF
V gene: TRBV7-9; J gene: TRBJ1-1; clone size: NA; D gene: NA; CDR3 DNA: TGTGCCAGCAGCTTACCCCCCCGCCTGAACACTGAAGCTTTCTTT; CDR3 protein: CASSLPPRLNTEAFF
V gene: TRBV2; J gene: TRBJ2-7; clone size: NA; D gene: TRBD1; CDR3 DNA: TGTGCCAGCAGTGAGGGACAGGAGCAGTACTTC; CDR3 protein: CASSEGQEQYF
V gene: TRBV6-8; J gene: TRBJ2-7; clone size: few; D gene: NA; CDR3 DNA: TGTGCCAGCAGCCCCTTTAAGGACTACGAGCAGTACTTC; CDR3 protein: CASSPFKDYEQYF
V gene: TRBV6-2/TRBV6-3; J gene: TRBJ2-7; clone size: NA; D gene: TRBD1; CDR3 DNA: TGTGCCAGCAGTTACTACGCAGGGGGCTACGAGCAGTACTTC; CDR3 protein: CASSYYAGGYEQYF
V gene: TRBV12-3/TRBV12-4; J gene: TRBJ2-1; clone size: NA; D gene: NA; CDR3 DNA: TGTGCCAGCAGTTCTGGACATGAGCAGTTCTTC; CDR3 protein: CASSSGHEQFF
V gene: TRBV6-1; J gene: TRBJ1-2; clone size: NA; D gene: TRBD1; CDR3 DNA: TGTGCCAGCAGTGACTATCGACAGGGGGCCAGAGGCTACACCTTC; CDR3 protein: CASSDYRQGARGYTF
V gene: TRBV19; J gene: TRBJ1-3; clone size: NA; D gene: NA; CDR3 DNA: TGTGCCAGTAGTATAGGCCCGTCCTCTGGAAACACCATATATTTT; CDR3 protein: CASSIGPSSGNTIYF
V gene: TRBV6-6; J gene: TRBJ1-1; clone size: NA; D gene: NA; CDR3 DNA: TGTGCCAGCAGTTACCTCGGGGGCTTGAACACTGAAGCTTTCTTT; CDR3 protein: CASSYLGGLNTEAFF
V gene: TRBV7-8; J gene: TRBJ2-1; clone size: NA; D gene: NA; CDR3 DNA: TGTGCCAGCAGCTTAGGGGGGGCGCGTTTTGGTGAGCAGTTCTTC; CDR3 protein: CASSLGGARFGEQFF
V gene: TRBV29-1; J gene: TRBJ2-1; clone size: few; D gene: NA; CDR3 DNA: TGCAGCGTTGGGGAGATCGGTGAGCAGTTCTTC; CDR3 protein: CSVGEIGEQFF
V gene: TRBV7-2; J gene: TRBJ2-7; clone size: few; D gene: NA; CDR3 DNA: TGTGCCAGCAGCGCGACAGCAACAACCTCCTACGAGCAGTACTTC; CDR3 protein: CASSATATTSYEQYF
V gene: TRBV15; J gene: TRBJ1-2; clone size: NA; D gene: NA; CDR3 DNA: TGTGCCACCAGATCGGGACGGGACTATGGCTACACCTTC; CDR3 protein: CATRSGRDYGYTF
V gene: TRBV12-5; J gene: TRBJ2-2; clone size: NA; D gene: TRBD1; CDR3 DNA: TGTGCTAGTGGTTTACCGGGACAGGGCGCCGGGGAGCTGTTTTTT; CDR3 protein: CASGLPGQGAGELFF
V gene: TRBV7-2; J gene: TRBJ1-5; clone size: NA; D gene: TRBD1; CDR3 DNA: TGTGCCAGCAGGGGTTGGGACAGGGGAGGCAATCAGCCCCAGCATTTT; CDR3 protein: CASRGWDRGGNQPQHF
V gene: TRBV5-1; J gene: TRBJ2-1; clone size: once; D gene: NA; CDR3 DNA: TGCGCCAGCAGCTTTCGTCTCACAGGGAGCCTGGACAATGAGCAGTTCTTC; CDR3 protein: CASSFRLTGSLDNEQFF
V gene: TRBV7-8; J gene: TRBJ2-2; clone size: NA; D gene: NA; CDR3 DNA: TGTGCCAGCAGCTTACCCCGGACGGATCCAAACACCGGGGAGCTGTTTTTT; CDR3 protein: CASSLPRTDPNTGELFF
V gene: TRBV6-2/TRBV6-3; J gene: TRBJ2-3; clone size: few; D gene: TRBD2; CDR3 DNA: TGTGCCAGCAGCTCCGGGGGGGCATTCCGCACAGATACGCAGTATTTT; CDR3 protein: CASSSGGAFRTDTQYF
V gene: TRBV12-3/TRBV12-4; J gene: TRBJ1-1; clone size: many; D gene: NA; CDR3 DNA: TGTGCCAGCATCCTTGGGGGGGCGAACACTGAAGCTTTCTTT; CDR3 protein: CASILGGANTEAFF
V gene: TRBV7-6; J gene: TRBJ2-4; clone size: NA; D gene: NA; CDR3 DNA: TGTGCCAGCAGCTTGTCCCGAGGAGGCAAAAACATTCAGTACTTC; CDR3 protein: CASSLSRGGKNIQYF
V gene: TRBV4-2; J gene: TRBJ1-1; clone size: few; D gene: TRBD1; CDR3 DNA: TGTGCCAGCAGCTTCGAACAGGGGGCGGTATCTGAAGCTTTCTTT; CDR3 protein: CASSFEQGAVSEAFF
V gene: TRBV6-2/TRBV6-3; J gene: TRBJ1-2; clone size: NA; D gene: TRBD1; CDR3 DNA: TGTGCCAGCAGCATACATCCGGGACAGGGGTCCGGCTACACCTTC; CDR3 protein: CASSIHPGQGSGYTF